The clone carrying this T cell receptor (beta chain) was observed once. Its antigen is not known. Assay used: immunoSEQ multiplex PCR; TCRdb lists only in-frame clones, some missing. The sample records tens of thousands of clones, approximately 94% being singletons. The sample comes from a study of cytomegalovirus exposure and HLA in healthy donors. It was the roughly 130-subject validation cohort, separate from the approximately 700-subject first cohort, to which the donors belonged. General study results and limits: Three CMV-associated chains were confirmed in vitro to be specific for CMV antigens.

Germline V gives CDR1 SGHDN, CDR2 FVKESK. This CDR3 spans 18 amino acids. Trimming removed 6 bases at V and 2 bases at J, with 25 bases between. Sequenced sample: PBMCs. The chain couples TRBV14 to TRBJ1-1; D might be TRBD1 (6 bases). The TCR was taken from a woman aged 18-29 years in good health and CMV-seropositive. The CDR3 loop reads CASSPNRETAYRNTEAFF. As DNA, the CDR3 is TGTGCCAGCAGTCCGAACAGGGAGACAGCCTATCGAAACACTGAAGCTTTCTTT.